What follows describes a single TCR beta chain. Antigen: not known. CDR3 length: 13 residues. V lost 2 bases to trimming and J lost 7 bases, with 12 bases between them. Per the germline V gene, CDR1 is SGHRS and CDR2 is YFSETQ. Method: immunoSEQ multiplex PCR; TCRdb's copy keeps in-frame clones and lacks some. Among 30,000 to 40,000 clones listed, roughly 91% were seen once. Stated time point: newly diagnosed, previously untreated cHL patient sample. Negative selection with magnetic separation was used to purify CD4+ T cells from thawed PBMCs. This specimen belongs to a study of PD-1 blockade in classical Hodgkin lymphoma. Overall study results and limits: The causes of the repertoire differences, possibly disease activity or prior therapy, remain undefined.

Source material: CD4+ T cells from blood. This sequence originates from a human donor with classical Hodgkin lymphoma. The gene calls are TRBV5-1 and TRBJ1-1, with D perhaps matching TRBD1 (5 bases). The CDR3 DNA sequence: TGCGCCAGCAGCTTTCCCGGGGCCCGTGAAGCTTTCTTT. This sequence encodes CASSFPGAREAFF. The whole variable domain, filled in from reference TRBV5-1 and TRBJ1-1, reads KAGVTQTPRYLIKTRGQQVTLSCSPISGHRSVSWYQQTPGQGLQFLFEYFSETQRNKGNFPGRFSGRQFSNSRSEMNVSTLELGDSALYLCASSFPGAREAFFGQGTRLTVV.